This section outlines one T cell receptor beta chain sequence together with its context. What antigen it recognizes has not been identified. Nothing much larger sits one base from this clone, and base qualities are not available. This sample was taken from a study of blood T cell repertoires in COVID-19 (dated by TCRdb to 2020 to 2021). As for the study more broadly: Collaborator samples came from the United States, Italy and Spain and covered acute and convalescent phases of COVID-19. The material from the prospective study consisted of cDNA or gDNA derived from T cells, B-cell-depleted T cells, or PBMCs. The sample metadata nearly always contained a de-identified subject ID, COVID-19 status, age in years and sex. Where available, HLA class I and class II types were taken from metadata supplied by the sample provider and were not determined by assay-based typing. Subjects who had been exposed to COVID-19, were actively infected with it, or had recovered from it provided the deeply sampled blood TCRbeta repertoires that made up the dataset. The repertoires were made available in a free public database intended to serve as a resource for research on the immune response to SARS-CoV-2. Samples came from the ongoing ImmuneRACE study (first 160 participants) plus 1,254 subjects from 6 global collaborators.

Trimming removed 4 bases from V and 4 bases from J, leaving 2 bases between the germline ends. The CDR3 contains 12 residues, cysteine and phenylalanine counted. The DNA shown is the 36-base CDR3, in frame from base 1. CDR1 and CDR2, looked up from the germline V gene (reference sequence), are LNHDA and SQIVND. TCRbeta CDR3 regions were amplified from genomic DNA using the immunoSEQ Assay, a bias-controlled multiplex PCR. Processing in the source paper ran as follows. The number of nucleated cells in each sample was estimated from the amplification of reference gene primers within the assay. To quantify the absolute abundance of each unique TCRbeta CDR3 rearrangement, sequence reads were collapsed and filtered. For each sample, productive Simpson clonality was calculated as the square root of Simpson's diversity index over productive rearrangements. Drawn from immuneACCESS, this table holds only the in-frame rearrangements with V and J called that TCRdb kept. Clones are partly lost; checked studies trace under half to an unresolved V gene and leave the rest unexplained. V, J and clone size reflect that table, while D and trimming were determined from the DNA. The sample data list 540,000 or so clones, and approximately 91% of these were observed just once. The ten largest make up 7.5% to 9.5% of the sample.

One collaborating source in Seattle enrolled patients while the patients were actively infected and followed the patients over time throughout the course of disease. The collaborating institutions used their own protocols to collect whole blood in K2EDTA tubes. For TCRbeta analysis, collaborators shipped samples as frozen whole blood, isolated PBMCs, or DNA extracted from either of those sample types. Beyond this particular receptor, the publication reports: How much clinical and demographic metadata was included differed by source and by participant, and the metadata was provided uncurated.

The sequencing input was peripheral blood. The clonotype originates from a woman in her 50s with COVID-19, enrolled during active disease. This sequence uses TRBV19 and TRBJ1-6; too little of a D gene remains to name it. The sequence in DNA is TGTGCCAGTAGTACGTATAATTCACCCCTCCACTTT. Its translation is CASSTYNSPLHF.